Included here is one T cell receptor beta chain sequence, with context. V was clipped by 6 bases and J by 0 bases, with 12 bases between them. Per germline, CDR1 ENHRY and CDR2 SYGVKD. The CDR3 sequence is 14 residues long. These data come from a study of blood T cell repertoires in COVID-19. Study overall: Donors in the United States, Italy and Spain gave samples during acute or convalescent COVID-19. Sources were T cells, B-cell-depleted T cells, or PBMCs; the material itself was cDNA or gDNA.

Per the original data handling: The authors estimated nucleated cell counts from reference gene primer amplification. Here immunoSEQ multiplex PCR was the method, and the copy in TCRdb shows in-frame clones only, minus some. V, J and clone size derive from that table, while D and trimming were established from the DNA sequence. This sample carries 110,000 to 150,000 clones, around 72% of them seen once, and the ten largest clones take just under 2%. The sequenced material came from peripheral blood. The V call is TRBV10-3, the J call TRBJ2-7; tentative D call: TRBD2 (5 bases). The source is a woman aged 60-75 years with acute or convalescent COVID-19. CDR3 bases: TGTGCCATCAGCCAAAGCGGACCCTCCTACGAGCAGTACTTC. Its protein product is CAISQSGPSYEQYF.